The TCR beta chain under discussion was sequenced for a study of cytomegalovirus exposure and HLA in healthy donors. General study findings and limits: It was found in a later analysis that first-cohort TCR clusters tended to co-occur in the 130 or so validation repertoires. Most TCR sequences were rare, but some public TCRs occurred in many donors. Researchers reported that three CMV-associated chains were confirmed in vitro as CMV antigen-specific. Reports showed the classifier diagnosing cytomegalovirus status with high specificity and sensitivity.

CDR3 length: 14 amino acids. Trimming took 3 bases from V and 8 from J; bases not matched to a gene: 2. CDR1 and CDR2 (germline): SGHTA, FQGTGA. Generated by immunoSEQ multiplex PCR, the TCRdb table keeps only in-frame clones and is missing some. The data contain fewer than 300,000 clones, roughly 90% of them singletons. Worth noting for this clone: Its antigen is unidentified.

The specimen sequenced was PBMCs. This chain links TRBV7-3 with TRBJ2-1; 12 nucleotides agree with TRBD2. This TCR derives from a woman aged 18-30 years in good health and CMV-seronegative. The CDR3 here is CASSLTSGSYEQFF. The CDR3 DNA reads as TGTGCCAGCAGCTTGACTAGCGGGAGCTATGAGCAGTTCTTC.